The 4 T cell receptor beta chains reported below all come from one sample, sequenced in a study of human T cells and chemical hapten exposure. Time point meaning: patch test 1, 2 weeks after DPC sensitization. Regarding treatment: therapeutic diphenylcyclopropenone sensitization with weekly scalp DPC. TCRdb analysed the RACE reads with MiXCR anew, one entry per CDR3 protein. The sample carries about 120,000 distinct CDR3 sequences, roughly an eighth recorded once. Sample: whole blood, taken in connection with sensitization to the hapten diphenylcyclopropenone (DPC). These receptors originate from a man aged 18 to 29 with alopecia areata. Some clones in this sample may be carry-over from other donors' samples.

Points on this clonotype: One junction end does not reproduce the germline sequence, and a read error may be involved. The chain uses TRBV12-3 or TRBV12-4 and TRBJ2-3, with no clear D. The CDR3 length is 18 residues. The CDR3 is CACSFNPWAPSGTDTQYF. Here the CDR3 DNA reads TGTGCCTGCAGTTTTAACCCTTGGGCCCCCTCGGGCACAGATACGCAGTATTTT.

This clonotype came up a few times. The chain links TRBV20-1 to TRBJ1-6; D is possibly TRBD1 (6 bases). The CDR3 spans 16 residues. CDR1 is DFQATT and CDR2 is SNEGSKA in the germline V gene (reference sequence). Trimming pared 0 bases from V and 9 bases from J, leaving 18 bases between. Here the CDR3 DNA reads TGCAGTGCTAGAGACCAGGGGAGGATATTAATTTCACCCCTCCACTTT. Translated: CSARDQGRILISPLHF.

This clonotype was picked up a small number of times. The chain couples TRBV5-1 to TRBJ1-1; maybe TRBD1 (5 bases). V was clipped by 0 bases and J by 1 base, with 16 bases between them. This CDR3 contains 17 residues. Germline V CDR1 and CDR2: SGHRS, YFSETQ. The CDR3 DNA is TGCGCCAGCAGCTTGGGATCCGGTCTGGGGCCGAACACTGAAGCTTTCTTT. It translates to CASSLGSGLGPNTEAFF.

CDR3 residues: CASSMDSRNIQYF. As DNA, the CDR3 is TGTGCCAGCAGCATGGACAGCCGAAACATTCAGTACTTC. The chain carries TRBV11-3 and TRBJ2-4, with D tentatively TRBD1 (6 bases). Germline CDR1 and CDR2: SGHNT and YENEEA. V was clipped by 5 bases and J by 6 bases, with 11 bases between them. CDR3 length: 13 amino acids.